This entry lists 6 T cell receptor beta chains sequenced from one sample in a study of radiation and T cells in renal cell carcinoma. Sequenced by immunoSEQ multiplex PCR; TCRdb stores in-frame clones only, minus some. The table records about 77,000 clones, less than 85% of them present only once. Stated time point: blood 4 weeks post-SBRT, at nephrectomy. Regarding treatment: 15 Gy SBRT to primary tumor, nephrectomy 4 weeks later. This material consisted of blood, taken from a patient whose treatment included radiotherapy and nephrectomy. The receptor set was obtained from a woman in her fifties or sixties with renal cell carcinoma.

The CDR3: CASSLVGGASTDTQYF. The CDR3 region has the DNA TGTGCCAGCAGCTTAGTCGGCGGGGCTAGCACAGATACGCAGTATTTT. J is TRBJ2-3 and V is TRBV7-2, with D perhaps TRBD2 (6 bases). Between the trimmed V and J ends, which lost 1 base and 0 bases, there was a span of 11 bases. CDR1 SGHTA and CDR2 FQGNSA come from the germline V gene. The CDR3 has 16 residues.

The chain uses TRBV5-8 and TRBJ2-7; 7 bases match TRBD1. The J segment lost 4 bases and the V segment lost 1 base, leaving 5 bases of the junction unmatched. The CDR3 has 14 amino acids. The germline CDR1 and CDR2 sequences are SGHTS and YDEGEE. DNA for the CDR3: TGTGCCAGCAGCTTGTTAGACAGGGATTACGAGCAGTACTTC. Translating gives CASSLLDRDYEQYF. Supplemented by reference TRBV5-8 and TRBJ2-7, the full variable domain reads EAGVTQSPTHLIKTRGQQATLRCSPISGHTSVYWYQQALGLGLQFLLWYDEGEERNRGNFPPRFSGRQFPNYSSELNVNALELEDSALYLCASSLLDRDYEQYFGPGTRLTVT.

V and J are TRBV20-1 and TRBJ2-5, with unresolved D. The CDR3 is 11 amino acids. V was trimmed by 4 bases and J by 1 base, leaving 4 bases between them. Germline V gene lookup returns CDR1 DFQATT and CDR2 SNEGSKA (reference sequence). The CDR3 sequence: CSATLQETQYF. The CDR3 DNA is TGCAGTGCTACCCTCCAAGAGACCCAGTACTTC.

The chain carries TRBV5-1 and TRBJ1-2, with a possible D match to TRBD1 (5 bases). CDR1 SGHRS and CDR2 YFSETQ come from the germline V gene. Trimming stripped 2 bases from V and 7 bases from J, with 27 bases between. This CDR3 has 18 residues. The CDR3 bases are TGCGCCAGCAGCTTCACGGGGTTTCTCGAAGGGGCCTTCGTTGGCTACACCTTC. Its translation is CASSFTGFLEGAFVGYTF. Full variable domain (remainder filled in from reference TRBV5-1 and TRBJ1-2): KAGVTQTPRYLIKTRGQQVTLSCSPISGHRSVSWYQQTPGQGLQFLFEYFSETQRNKGNFPGRFSGRQFSNSRSEMNVSTLELGDSALYLCASSFTGFLEGAFVGYTFGSGTRLTVV.

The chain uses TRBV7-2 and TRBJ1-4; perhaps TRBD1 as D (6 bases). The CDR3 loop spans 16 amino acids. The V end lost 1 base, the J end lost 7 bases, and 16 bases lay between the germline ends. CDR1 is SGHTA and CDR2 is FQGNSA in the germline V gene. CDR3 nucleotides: TGTGCCAGCAGCTTAGTCGGTCGGGGGCTAGGTGAAAAACTGTTTTTT. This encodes CASSLVGRGLGEKLFF.

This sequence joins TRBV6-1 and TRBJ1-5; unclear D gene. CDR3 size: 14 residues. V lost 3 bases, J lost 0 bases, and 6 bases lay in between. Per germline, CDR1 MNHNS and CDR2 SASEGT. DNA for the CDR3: TGTGCCAGCAGTGAGCTATTTAGCAATCAGCCCCAGCATTTT. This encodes CASSELFSNQPQHF.